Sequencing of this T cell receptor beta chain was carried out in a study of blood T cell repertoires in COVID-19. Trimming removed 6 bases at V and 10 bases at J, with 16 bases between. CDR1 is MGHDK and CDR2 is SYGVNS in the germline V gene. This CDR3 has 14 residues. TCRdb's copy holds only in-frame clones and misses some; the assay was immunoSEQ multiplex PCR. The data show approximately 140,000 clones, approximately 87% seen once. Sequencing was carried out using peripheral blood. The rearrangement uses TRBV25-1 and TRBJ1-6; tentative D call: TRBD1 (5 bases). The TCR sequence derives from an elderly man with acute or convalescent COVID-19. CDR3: CASRENRQRSPLHF. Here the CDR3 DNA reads TGTGCCAGCAGAGAAAACCGACAGCGATCACCCCTCCACTTT.